The present T cell receptor (beta chain) was sequenced within a study of blood T cell repertoires in COVID-19 (dated by TCRdb to 2020 to 2022). As for the study more broadly: Samples from collaborators originated in the United States, Italy and Spain and spanned both the acute and convalescent phases of COVID-19. The material from the prospective study consisted of cDNA or gDNA derived from T cells, B-cell-depleted T cells, or PBMCs. Subjects who had been exposed to COVID-19, were actively infected with it, or had recovered from it provided the deeply sampled blood TCRbeta repertoires that made up the dataset. The repertoires were released in a freely available public database meant as a resource for research on the immune response to SARS-CoV-2. Samples were obtained from the ongoing ImmuneRACE study (first 160 participants) and from about 1,300 subjects provided by 6 global collaborators. A de-identified subject ID, COVID-19 status, age in years and sex were almost always included in the sample metadata. Where available, HLA class I and class II types were obtained from metadata supplied by the sample provider rather than from assay-based typing. Points the paper makes about the study in general: The amount of clinical and demographic metadata varied by source and participant and was provided uncurated.

Another Seattle source contributed samples from volunteer blood donors who had recovered from COVID-19. The collaborating institutions used their own protocols to collect whole blood in K2EDTA tubes. For TCRbeta analysis, collaborator samples were shipped as frozen whole blood, as isolated PBMCs, or as DNA extracted from either sample type. Trimmed from V: 6 bases; trimmed from J: 6 bases; junction bases lacking a gene match: 11. The CDR3 starts with the cysteine, ends with the phenylalanine, and has 15 residues. Of the read, only the CDR3 DNA is kept; its 45 bases are in frame from base 1. Looking up the germline V gene yields CDR1 SGHNT and CDR2 YENEEA. TCRbeta CDR3 regions were amplified from genomic DNA using the immunoSEQ Assay, a bias-controlled multiplex PCR. Regarding the original processing steps: Nucleated cell counts per sample were estimated from amplification of reference gene primers within the assay. To quantify the absolute abundance of each unique TCRbeta CDR3 rearrangement, sequence reads were collapsed and filtered. For each sample, productive Simpson clonality was calculated as the square root of Simpson's diversity index over productive rearrangements. Held by TCRdb, this immuneACCESS table contains in-frame sequences only and omits some clones. Under half of the omission traces to an unresolved V gene where checked; the cause of the rest is unknown. The V and J calls and clone size were taken over from that table, and D and trimming were inferred from the DNA. The sample yields roughly 350,000 clones; around 91% were counted once. The top ten hold roughly 3% of the sample.

As for this clone: No cognate antigen has been identified for it. Base quality data are lacking; no much larger clone is found one base away.

The chain uses TRBV11-3 and TRBJ1-2; 9 bases in between match TRBD1. Sequenced input: peripheral blood. The TCR originated in a woman aged 18-35 years who had recovered from COVID-19. The CDR3 has the sequence CASRQTGGGGNGYTF. The base sequence is TGTGCCAGCAGGCAAACAGGGGGCGGAGGGAATGGCTACACCTTC.